This TCR beta chain was retrieved from a study of blood T cells in healthy people across ages. Of note for this clonotype: Its antigen is not known.

The study's findings and limits: Conclusively comparing naive with antigen-experienced cells was impossible with unsorted PBMCs. Estimated diversity across one million T cells was deemed an underestimate.

Deletions cut 4 bases from V and 4 bases from J, with 11 bases between. The length of the CDR3 is 13 residues. In germline, CDR1 is SGHTA, CDR2 FQGNSA. Together with a sample-barcoded 5' primer, a J-beta primer mix was included in a second PCR lasting roughly 6 to 12 cycles. TCRdb re-called the 5' RACE reads with MiXCR, one entry per CDR3 protein. The sample lists about a million distinct CDR3 sequences, roughly 51% occurring once. The sequencing input was blood. This rearrangement joins TRBV7-2 to TRBJ2-7, with D unresolved. This clonotype was sampled from a woman aged 60-75 years in good health. The CDR3 protein is CASSSRSFYEQYF. Here the CDR3 DNA reads TGTGCCAGCAGCTCCCGTTCTTTTTACGAGCAGTACTTC.